The table lists the clone carrying this TCR beta chain with many counts. Its specificity is not known. This CDR3 has 14 residues. With 2 bases removed from V and 7 bases from J, the gap between germline ends came to 15 bases. Germline V gives CDR1 ENHRY, CDR2 SYGVKD. This record comes from a study of T-cell reconstitution after alpha-beta-depleted transplantation in children. Overall study findings and caveats: Newly produced T cells mostly accounted for T-cell counts and diversity one year post-transplant. At around two months after transplant, the alpha-beta T cells were reportedly derived from several hundred expanded clones that came from non-depleted graft cells. From surviving recipient T cells and thymic progenitors came the high day-60 TCRbeta diversity observed in some patients.

Preparation of the TCRbeta library was carried out with unique molecular identifiers. TCRdb processed the PCR reads anew with MiXCR; each CDR3 protein has one entry. The sample holds around 270,000 distinct CDR3 sequences; nearly 8% are singletons and the top ten take about 9.1%. The V and J genes are TRBV10-3 and TRBJ2-7; a weak D match, TRBD1 (5 bases). This TCR derives from a female patient aged 2-10 years who had a stem cell transplant for Fanconi anemia, so the T cells may come from the graft donor. Sample: peripheral blood, taken 360 days after TCRalphabeta/CD19-depleted stem cell transplant. As DNA, the CDR3 is TGTGCCATCAGTGAGAACCAGGGATGGTATGAGCAGTACTTC. Residues: CAISENQGWYEQYF.